These T cell receptor beta chains were read from a single sample in a study of blood T cell repertoires in COVID-19. The method was immunoSEQ multiplex PCR; TCRdb's version includes in-frame clones alone and lacks a portion of them. The table records roughly 290,000 clones, approximately 85% of them present only once. Source material: PBMCs or T cells enriched from blood (not recorded which). These receptors all come from a man aged 25 to 40 who had recovered from COVID-19. The CDR3 runs from the conserved cysteine through the conserved F or W. A D gene is named only where the DNA matches it firmly. Size is omitted from some rows. Given values are once, few, many or a class for expanded clones.

>-|-|TRBJ2-5|TRBV5-1
CASSGGLGTQYF
TGCGCCAGCAGCGGGGGGTTGGGGACCCAGTACTTC
>TRBD1|-|TRBJ2-3|TRBV25-1
CASSAPYRGYSTDTQYF
TGTGCCAGCAGTGCCCCATACAGGGGATATAGCACAGATACGCAGTATTTT
>TRBD1|-|TRBJ2-1|TRBV29-1
CSVEPGQGFNEQFF
TGCAGCGTTGAACCGGGACAGGGGTTTAATGAGCAGTTCTTC
>TRBD1|few|TRBJ1-2|TRBV7-2
CASSLAGGGYGYTF
TGTGCCAGCAGCCTCGCAGGGGGCGGCTATGGCTACACCTTC
>-|-|TRBJ2-2|TRBV2
CASSSTGTTNTGELFF
TGTGCCAGCAGTTCGACGGGGACAACGAACACCGGGGAGCTGTTTTTT
>TRBD1|once|TRBJ1-3|TRBV2
CASSEDRVGNTIYF
TGTGCCAGCAGCGAAGACAGGGTCGGAAACACCATATATTTT
>-|-|TRBJ1-1|TRBV2
CASSDNSNTEAFF
TGTGCCAGCAGTGACAACAGTAACACTGAAGCTTTCTTT
>-|once|TRBJ2-2|TRBV11-2
CASSFYTGELFF
TGTGCCAGCAGCTTCTACACCGGGGAGCTGTTTTTT
>-|-|TRBJ1-6|TRBV5-4
CASSLGAQSSLHF
TGTGCCAGCAGCTTGGGGGCCCAATCTTCCCTCCACTTT
>-|-|TRBJ2-2|TRBV7-9
CASSFSGLTGELFF
TGTGCCAGCAGCTTTTCAGGTCTTACCGGGGAGCTGTTTTTT
>-|-|TRBJ1-5|TRBV11-2
CASSLVGGQQPQHF
TGTGCCAGCAGCTTAGTGGGGGGGCAGCAGCCCCAGCATTTT
>-|-|TRBJ2-1|TRBV4-3
CASSLVGGGARFF
-
>TRBD2|-|TRBJ2-4|TRBV9
CASSVGGSGGAKNIQYF
TGTGCCAGCAGCGTAGGTGGTAGCGGGGGGGCCAAAAACATTCAGTACTTC
>-|-|TRBJ2-7|TRBV2
CASSVVMMGYNSYEQYF
TGTGCCAGCAGTGTTGTAATGATGGGCTATAACTCCTACGAGCAGTACTTC
>TRBD1|-|TRBJ2-5|TRBV29-1
CSVAGTGQETQYF
TGCAGCGTTGCTGGGACAGGCCAAGAGACCCAGTACTTC
>-|once|TRBJ2-7|TRBV4-1
CASSQDSQGLTYEQYF
TGCGCCAGCAGCCAAGACTCTCAGGGCCTTACCTACGAGCAGTACTTC
>-|-|TRBJ1-1|TRBV2
CASSVGGTTEAFF
TGTGCCAGCAGTGTGGGGGGGACAACTGAAGCTTTCTTT
>-|-|TRBJ1-1|TRBV4-2
CASSQLALDMSEAFF
TGTGCCAGCAGCCAATTGGCCCTCGACATGAGTGAAGCTTTCTTT
>-|-|TRBJ1-2|TRBV7-2
CASRGASSYGYTF
TGTGCCAGCAGGGGGGCCAGCAGCTATGGCTACACCTTC
>TRBD1|-|TRBJ1-6|TRBV9
CASSVVGQSNSPLHF
TGTGCCAGCAGCGTAGTGGGACAGAGCAATTCACCCCTCCACTTT
>-|-|TRBJ1-3|TRBV5-1
CASSPGHPSGNTIYF
TGCGCCAGCAGTCCAGGACACCCTTCTGGAAACACCATATATTTT
>-|-|TRBJ2-5|TRBV6-6
CASTRGFGGGETQYF
TGTGCCAGCACCCGGGGGTTTGGCGGTGGAGAGACCCAGTACTTC
>-|-|TRBJ1-6|TRBV5-4
CASSLVGGNTSPLHF
TGTGCCAGCAGCTTGGTTGGAGGGAATACTTCACCCCTCCACTTT
>-|few|TRBJ2-5|TRBV6-7
CASSYSRAQTRYQETQYF
TGTGCCAGCAGTTACTCGAGAGCCCAGACTAGGTACCAAGAGACCCAGTACTTC
>-|once|TRBJ1-6|TRBV9
CASSVDLQENSPLHF
TGTGCCAGCAGCGTAGACTTACAGGAAAATTCACCCCTCCACTTT
>TRBD1|few|TRBJ1-2|TRBV5-1
CASSGDRGVHGYTF
TGCGCCAGCAGCGGGGACAGGGGGGTCCATGGCTACACCTTC
>-|-|TRBJ2-5|TRBV27
CASSFGGPQETQYF
TGTGCCAGCAGTTTTGGAGGGCCCCAAGAGACCCAGTACTTC